This T cell receptor (beta chain) was retrieved from a study of beta chain features in type 1 diabetes (dated by TCRdb to 2017 to 2018). A note on the overall study: Mean age, gender distribution, total cell number and subset yield were not different between patients and healthy donors. A total of 85 million to 110 million sorted cells were examined across all samples, and RNA yield correlated strongly with the number of cells per subset. In the study, recently diagnosed type 1 diabetes patients and matched healthy donors were compared on the TCRB repertoires of their sorted circulating CD4+ T cell subsets. Naive and central memory subsets were obtained from all 30 or so donors, but regulatory and stem cell-like memory subsets were isolated from only 8 patients and about 8 healthy donors.

The germline V and J ends show losses of 4 bases and 2 bases respectively, and no gene match explains 3 bases of the junction. The CDR3 numbers 16 residues from cysteine through phenylalanine. Only the CDR3 part of the read is kept: 48 bases, read in frame from the first base. The germline V gene specifies SGHRS as CDR1 and YFSETQ as CDR2. All of the isolated RNA was reverse transcribed with the High Capacity cDNA Reverse Transcription Kit, so expressed TCRB transcripts were sequenced. Naive, central memory and regulatory T cell samples underwent deep immunoSEQ sequencing, averaging around 3.7 million total reads per sample. After sorted cells were lysed in RLT buffer, RNA was extracted with DNase-treated RNeasy Micro or Mini kits, with the choice depending on cell number. Each cell subset was processed on its own to prevent cross-contamination, while patient and healthy donor samples were processed together. TCRB sequences were amplified from cDNA with the immunoSEQ multiplex PCR, producing 87-bp fragments spanning the CDR3 region. Sequencing of the amplicons was performed on the Illumina HiSeq platform. On the study's bioinformatics: Synthetic template baselines were used to correct PCR bias computationally, reads within Hamming distance 2 were collapsed, and singletons that could not be merged were discarded. By aligning reads against IMGT, V, D and J genes, CDR3 length, and insertions or deletions at six rearrangement sites were assigned. Within each subset, clonotype counts were normalized to sorted cell number, after which true diversity and Gini coefficients were computed with the tcR R package. The overlap coefficient, calculated on TCRB nucleotide sequences, was used to measure repertoire sharing. Out-of-frame TCRB sequences from naive cells were analyzed to stand in for the pre-selection repertoire. TCRdb stores this immuneACCESS table with in-frame sequences only. Part of the clones is absent; in the studies checked, under half of the shortfall reflects unresolved V genes, and no reason is known for the rest. That table is the source of V, J and clone size, and D and trimming were worked out from the DNA. For this sample there are approximately 330,000 clones; 11% appear just once. The ten largest clones capture about 0.015% of the sample.

The research as a whole found: A moderate but significant shortening of TCRB CDR3 length was observed in type 1 diabetes patients in all four CD4+ subsets. PCR may preferentially amplify shorter templates, but because patient and control samples were amplified and corrected together, any resulting skew would affect both groups equally. Sequencing cDNA rather than genomic DNA could over-represent highly expressing activated cells, although activation and CD3 levels did not differ between groups. At VDJ recombination sites, patients with type 1 diabetes made fewer insertions and deleted more nucleotides, a pattern implying thymic rearrangement abnormalities. Because small numbers of individuals were included in the HLA sub-analyses, any influence of HLA type on TCRB rearrangement was left unresolved. Naive, central memory and regulatory TCRB repertoires appeared to be more alike among patients than among healthy donors.

Each donor gave one peripheral blood draw, averaging roughly 120 mL, which was collected into heparinised tubes. Using a panel that included CD45RO, CCR7, CD25, CD127, CD95 and CD27, naive, central memory, regulatory and stem cell-like memory CD4+ T cells were sorted on a BD FACSAria II. All sorted populations exceeded 95% purity. PBMCs were isolated immediately by Lymphoprep density gradient centrifugation and stained directly without culture. So that batch effects would be minimized, each experiment stained and sorted samples in pairs, pairing one healthy donor with one patient. As regards this clone: Its antigen is not yet known. No clone much larger than this one lies a single base away; base qualities are absent.

The sequence was collected from a woman in her twenties or thirties in good health. Sequenced input: naive CD4+ T cells from blood. This specimen's cell subset or site label, interpreted: true naive CD4+ T cells. The rearranged chain carries TRBV5-1 and TRBJ1-4; the central 12 bases match TRBD1. The CDR3 in this case is CASSPGQGATNEKLFF. The nucleotides read TGCGCCAGCAGCCCGGGACAGGGGGCGACTAATGAAAAACTGTTTTTT.